The entry below gives a single T cell receptor (beta chain) sequence along with its context. Other DNA sequences in the sample encode the same CDR3. The naive CD8 subset, CD45RO-negative cells positively selected for CCR7, excluded terminally differentiated effector memory CD45RA+ cells. The data were produced by immunoSEQ multiplex PCR, yet TCRdb's version contains in-frame clones alone and is incomplete. Of about 2.1 million clones detected, 85% to 95% appear once; the ten largest clones hold roughly 1.8%. Trimming stripped 0 bases from V and 3 bases from J, with 6 bases between. CDR1 MNHEY and CDR2 SVGAGI come from the germline V gene. The length of the CDR3 is 13 residues. This entry is derived from a study of shared clonotypes between healthy human individuals.

The sample comprised naive CD8+ T cells from PBMCs. This clonotype was sampled from a young man in good health. Some clones in this sample may be carry-over from other donors' samples. This chain links TRBV6-5 with TRBJ2-7; D is unresolved. CDR3 region: CASSYSRNYEQYF. The CDR3 nucleotides are TGTGCCAGCAGTTACTCCAGAAACTACGAGCAGTACTTC.